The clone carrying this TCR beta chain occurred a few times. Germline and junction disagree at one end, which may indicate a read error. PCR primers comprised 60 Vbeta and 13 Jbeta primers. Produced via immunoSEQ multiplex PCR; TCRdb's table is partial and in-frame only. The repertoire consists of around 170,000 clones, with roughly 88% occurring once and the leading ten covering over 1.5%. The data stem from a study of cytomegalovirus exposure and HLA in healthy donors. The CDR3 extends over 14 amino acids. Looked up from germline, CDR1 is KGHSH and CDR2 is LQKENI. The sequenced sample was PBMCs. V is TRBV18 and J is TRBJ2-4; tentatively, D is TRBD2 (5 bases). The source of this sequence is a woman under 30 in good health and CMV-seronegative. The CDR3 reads CASSGELAKNSQYF. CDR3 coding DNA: TGTGCCAGCTCGGGAGAGCTAGCCAAAAACAGTCAGTACTTC.